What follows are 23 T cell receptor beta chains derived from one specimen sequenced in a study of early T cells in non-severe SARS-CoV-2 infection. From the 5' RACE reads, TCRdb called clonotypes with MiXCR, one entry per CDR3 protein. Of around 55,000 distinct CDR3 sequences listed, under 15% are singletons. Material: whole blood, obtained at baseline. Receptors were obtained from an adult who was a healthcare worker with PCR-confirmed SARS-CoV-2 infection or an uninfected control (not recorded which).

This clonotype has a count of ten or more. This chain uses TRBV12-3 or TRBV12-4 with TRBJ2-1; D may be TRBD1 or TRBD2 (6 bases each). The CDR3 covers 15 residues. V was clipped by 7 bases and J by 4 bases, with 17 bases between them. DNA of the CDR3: TGTGCCAGCAAAGGGGGGTGGGGTTCTTACAATGAGCAGTTCTTC. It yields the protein CASKGGWGSYNEQFF.

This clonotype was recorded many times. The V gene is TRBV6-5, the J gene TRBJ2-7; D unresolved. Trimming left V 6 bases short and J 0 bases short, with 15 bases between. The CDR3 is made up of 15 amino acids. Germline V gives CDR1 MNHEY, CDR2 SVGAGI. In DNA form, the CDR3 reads TGTGCCAGCAGCTATCTCACCGGAATCTCCTACGAGCAGTACTTC. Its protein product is CASSYLTGISYEQYF.

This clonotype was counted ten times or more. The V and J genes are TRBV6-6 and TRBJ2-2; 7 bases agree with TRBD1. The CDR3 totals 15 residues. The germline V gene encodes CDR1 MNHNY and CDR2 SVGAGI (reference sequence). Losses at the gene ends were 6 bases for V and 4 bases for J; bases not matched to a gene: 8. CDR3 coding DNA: TGTGCCAGCAGCACTGGACAGGTCGGCACCGGGGAGCTGTTTTTT. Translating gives CASSTGQVGTGELFF.

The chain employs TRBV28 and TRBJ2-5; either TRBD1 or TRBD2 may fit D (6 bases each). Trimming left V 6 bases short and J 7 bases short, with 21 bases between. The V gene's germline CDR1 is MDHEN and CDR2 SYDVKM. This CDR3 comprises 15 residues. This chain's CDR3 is CASSPIPGGLRTQYF. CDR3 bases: TGTGCCAGCAGCCCTATCCCCGGGGGCCTCAGGACCCAGTACTTC.

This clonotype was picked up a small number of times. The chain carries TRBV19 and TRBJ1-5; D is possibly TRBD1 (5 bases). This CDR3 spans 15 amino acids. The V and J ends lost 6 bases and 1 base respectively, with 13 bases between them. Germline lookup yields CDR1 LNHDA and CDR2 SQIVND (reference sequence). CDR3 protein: CASSQGPVSNQPQHF. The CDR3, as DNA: TGTGCCAGTAGCCAGGGTCCCGTCAGCAATCAGCCCCAGCATTTT.

CDR3 coding DNA: TGCAGTGCTAGACCCCAGGGACAGAACTCCTACGAGCAGTACTTC. It codes for CSARPQGQNSYEQYF. V is TRBV20-1 and J is TRBJ2-7; 7 bases line up with TRBD1. The junction had 7 bases not matched to a gene; V was cut back by 2 bases and J by 0 bases. Per the germline V gene, CDR1 is DFQATT and CDR2 is SNEGSKA (reference sequence). This CDR3 has 15 residues.

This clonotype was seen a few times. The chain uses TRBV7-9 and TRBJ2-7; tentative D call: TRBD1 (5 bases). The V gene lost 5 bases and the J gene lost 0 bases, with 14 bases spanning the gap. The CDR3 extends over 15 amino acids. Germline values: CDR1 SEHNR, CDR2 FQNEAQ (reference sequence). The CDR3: CASSPRGGVSYEQYF. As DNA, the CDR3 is TGTGCCAGCAGCCCTAGGGGTGGCGTCTCCTACGAGCAGTACTTC. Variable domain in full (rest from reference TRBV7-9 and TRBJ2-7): DTGVSQNPRHKITKRGQNVTFRCDPISEHNRLYWYRQTLGQGPEFLTYFQNEAQLEKSRLLSDRFSAERPKGSFSTLEIQRTEQGDSAMYLCASSPRGGVSYEQYFGPGTRLTVT.

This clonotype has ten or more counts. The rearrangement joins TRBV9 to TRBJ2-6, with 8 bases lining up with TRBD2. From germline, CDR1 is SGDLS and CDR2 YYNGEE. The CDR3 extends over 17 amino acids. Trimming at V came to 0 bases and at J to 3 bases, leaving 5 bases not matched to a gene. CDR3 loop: CASSVGRGRSGANVLTF. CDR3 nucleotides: TGTGCCAGCAGCGTAGGACGCGGGAGGAGTGGGGCCAACGTCCTGACTTTC.

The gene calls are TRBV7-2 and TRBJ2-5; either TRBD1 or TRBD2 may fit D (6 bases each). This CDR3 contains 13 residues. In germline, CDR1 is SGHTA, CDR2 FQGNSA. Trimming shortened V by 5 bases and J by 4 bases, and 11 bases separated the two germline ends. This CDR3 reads CASSREGGETQYF. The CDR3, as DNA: TGTGCCAGCAGCAGAGAGGGGGGAGAGACCCAGTACTTC. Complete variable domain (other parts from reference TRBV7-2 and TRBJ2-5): GAGVSQSPSNKVTEKGKDVELRCDPISGHTALYWYRQSLGQGLEFLIYFQGNSAPDKSGLPSDRFSAERTGGSVSTLTIQRTQQEDSAVYLCASSREGGETQYFGPGTRLLVL.

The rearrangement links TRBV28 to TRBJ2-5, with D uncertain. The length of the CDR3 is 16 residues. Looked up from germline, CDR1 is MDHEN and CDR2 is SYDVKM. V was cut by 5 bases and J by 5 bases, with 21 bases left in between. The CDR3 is CASSTPRLPDRETQYF. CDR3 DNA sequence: TGTGCCAGCAGTACCCCCCGGCTCCCCGATCGGGAGACCCAGTACTTC. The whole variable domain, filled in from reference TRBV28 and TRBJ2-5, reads DVKVTQSSRYLVKRTGEKVFLECVQDMDHENMFWYRQDPGLGLRLIYFSYDVKMKEKGDIPEGYSVSREKKERFSLILESASTNQTSMYLCASSTPRLPDRETQYFGPGTRLLVL.

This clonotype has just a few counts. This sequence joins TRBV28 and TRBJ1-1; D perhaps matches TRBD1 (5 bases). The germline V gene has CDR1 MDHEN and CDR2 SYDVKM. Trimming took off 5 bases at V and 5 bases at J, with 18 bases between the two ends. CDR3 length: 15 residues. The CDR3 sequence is CASSTSPGPVTEAFF. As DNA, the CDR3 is TGTGCCAGCAGTACCTCCCCAGGGCCGGTTACTGAAGCTTTCTTT.

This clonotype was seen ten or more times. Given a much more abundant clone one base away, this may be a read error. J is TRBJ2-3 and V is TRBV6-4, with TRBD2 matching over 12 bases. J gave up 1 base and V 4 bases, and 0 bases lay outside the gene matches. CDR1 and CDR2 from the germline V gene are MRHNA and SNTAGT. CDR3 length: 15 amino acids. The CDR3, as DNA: TGTGCCAGCAGTGGGACTAGCGGGGGCACAGATACGCAGTATTTT. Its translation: CASSGTSGGTDTQYF.

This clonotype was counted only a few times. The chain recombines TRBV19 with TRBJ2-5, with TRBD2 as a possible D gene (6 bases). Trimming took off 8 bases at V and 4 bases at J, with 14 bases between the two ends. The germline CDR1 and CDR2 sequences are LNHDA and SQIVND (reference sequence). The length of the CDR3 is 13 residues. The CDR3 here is CASGGARGETQYF. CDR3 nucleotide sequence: TGTGCCAGTGGAGGGGCCCGAGGAGAGACCCAGTACTTC.

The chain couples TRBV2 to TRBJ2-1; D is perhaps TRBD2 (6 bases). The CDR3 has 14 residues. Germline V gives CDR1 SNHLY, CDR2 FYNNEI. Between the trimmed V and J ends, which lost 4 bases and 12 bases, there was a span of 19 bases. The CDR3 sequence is CASSADSGPGGQFF. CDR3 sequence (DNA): TGTGCCAGCAGTGCGGATAGCGGTCCGGGCGGGCAGTTCTTC.

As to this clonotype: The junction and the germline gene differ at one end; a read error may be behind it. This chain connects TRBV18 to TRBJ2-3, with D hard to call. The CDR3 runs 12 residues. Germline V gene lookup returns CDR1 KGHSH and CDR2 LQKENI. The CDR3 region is CTSSPLGDTQYF. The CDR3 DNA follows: TGTACCAGCTCACCGTTAGGAGATACGCAGTATTTT.

CDR3 sequence: CASSLGFTGGQTTQYF. As DNA, the CDR3 is TGTGCCAGCAGCTTAGGGTTTACAGGCGGACAAACGACCCAGTACTTC. The chain joins TRBV7-6 to TRBJ2-5; D is possibly TRBD1 (5 bases). CDR1 is SGHVS, CDR2 FNYEAQ, per germline. The V gene lost 1 base and the J gene lost 7 bases, with 19 bases spanning the gap. The CDR3 length is 16 residues.

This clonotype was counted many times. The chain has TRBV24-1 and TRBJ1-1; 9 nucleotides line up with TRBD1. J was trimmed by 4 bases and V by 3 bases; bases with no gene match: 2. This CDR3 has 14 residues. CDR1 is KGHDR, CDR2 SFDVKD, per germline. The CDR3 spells CATSDRQGGTEAFF. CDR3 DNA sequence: TGTGCCACCAGTGATCGACAGGGGGGCACTGAAGCTTTCTTT.

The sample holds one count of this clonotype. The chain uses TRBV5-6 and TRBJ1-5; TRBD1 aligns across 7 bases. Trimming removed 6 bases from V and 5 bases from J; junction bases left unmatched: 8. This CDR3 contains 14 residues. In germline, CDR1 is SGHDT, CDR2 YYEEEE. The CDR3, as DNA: TGTGCCAGCACCCTCCGGACAGGAGATCAGCCCCAGCATTTT. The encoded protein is CASTLRTGDQPQHF.

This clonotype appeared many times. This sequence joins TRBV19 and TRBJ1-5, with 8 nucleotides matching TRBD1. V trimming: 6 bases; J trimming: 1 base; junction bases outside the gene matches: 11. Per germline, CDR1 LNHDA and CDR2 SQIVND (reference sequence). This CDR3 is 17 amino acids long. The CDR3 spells CASRGHRDRRSNQPQHF. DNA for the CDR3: TGTGCCAGTAGGGGACACCGGGACAGGAGAAGCAATCAGCCCCAGCATTTT.

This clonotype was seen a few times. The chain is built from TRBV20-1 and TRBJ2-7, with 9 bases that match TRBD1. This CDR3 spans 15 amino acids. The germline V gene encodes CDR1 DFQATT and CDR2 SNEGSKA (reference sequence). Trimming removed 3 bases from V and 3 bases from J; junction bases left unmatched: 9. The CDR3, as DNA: TGCAGTGCTAGGAAATCGGGACAGGGAATCTACGAGCAGTACTTC. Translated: CSARKSGQGIYEQYF.

The CDR3 is CSALRVYEQYF. CDR3 sequence (DNA): TGCAGTGCCCTGAGGGTTTACGAGCAGTACTTC. The chain has TRBV20-1 and TRBJ2-7, with a possible D match to TRBD2 (5 bases). The CDR3 extends over 11 amino acids. Germline V CDR1 and CDR2: DFQATT, SNEGSKA (reference sequence). The germline V and J ends were trimmed by 6 bases and 4 bases, with 10 bases remaining between them.

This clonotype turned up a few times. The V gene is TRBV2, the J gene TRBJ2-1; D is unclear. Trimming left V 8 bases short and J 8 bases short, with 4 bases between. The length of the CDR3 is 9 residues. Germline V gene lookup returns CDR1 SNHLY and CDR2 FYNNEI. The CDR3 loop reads CASPDEQFF. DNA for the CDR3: TGTGCCAGCCCAGATGAGCAGTTCTTC.

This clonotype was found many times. The CDR3 region has the DNA TGTGCCAGCAGCTCCACCCCCAGTGGGGTCAATGAGCAGTTCTTC. Its protein is CASSSTPSGVNEQFF. V usage is TRBV11-2 and J usage is TRBJ2-1; no firm D call. CDR1 and CDR2 from the germline V gene are SGHAT and FQNNGV. Trimming pared 4 bases from V and 6 bases from J, leaving 16 bases between. This CDR3 region has 15 residues.